The 32 T cell receptor beta chains below come from one sample, sequenced in a study of blood T cell repertoires in COVID-19. Some clones are missing from TCRdb's copy, which holds only in-frame ones; the method was immunoSEQ multiplex PCR. The sample lists over 300,000 clones; about 90% were seen once. Source material: peripheral blood. These receptors were obtained from a man aged 18 to 30 with active or convalescent COVID-19.

V is TRBV2 and J is TRBJ2-1; 9 bases fit TRBD1. Germline CDR1 reads SNHLY; CDR2 reads FYNNEI. The trim removed 6 bases at V and 10 bases at J, leaving 22 bases unmatched. The length of the CDR3 is 18 residues. The CDR3 spells CASSGGQGRNEALGEQFF. DNA of the CDR3: TGTGCCAGCAGCGGAGGACAGGGGCGAAATGAAGCGCTTGGGGAGCAGTTCTTC.

The chain uses TRBV19 and TRBJ2-3; 10 bases fit TRBD2. CDR1 is LNHDA, CDR2 SQIVND, per germline (reference sequence). There are 16 residues in the CDR3. V lost 2 bases, J lost 4 bases, and 6 bases stayed unmatched. This CDR3 is CASSILAGAVPDTQYF. CDR3 DNA sequence: TGTGCCAGTAGTATACTAGCGGGAGCAGTGCCAGATACGCAGTATTTT.

The chain employs TRBV18 and TRBJ1-1, with D possibly matching TRBD1 (6 bases). Deletions cut 3 bases from V and 2 bases from J, with 10 bases between. Looked up from germline, CDR1 is KGHSH and CDR2 is LQKENI. The CDR3 is 14 amino acids. The CDR3 sequence is CASSPGQLNTEAFF. The CDR3 bases are TGTGCCAGCTCACCGGGACAATTAAACACTGAAGCTTTCTTT.

J is TRBJ1-2 and V is TRBV7-2; D call uncertain. CDR1 SGHTA and CDR2 FQGNSA come from the germline V gene. This CDR3 comprises 15 residues. Trimming pared 1 base from V and 0 bases from J, leaving 9 bases between. Here the CDR3 DNA reads TGTGCCAGCAGCTTAGAGCCCGGAGCTAACTATGGCTACACCTTC. Amino acid sequence: CASSLEPGANYGYTF.

With respect to this clone: Sequence at one end of the junction differs from germline and may be a read error. V is TRBV7-7 and J is TRBJ2-3; D is ambiguous. The germline CDR1 and CDR2 sequences are SSHAT and FNYEAQ (reference sequence). The CDR3 is made up of 15 amino acids. CDR3 sequence reads: CASSVSRLSTDTQYF. Here the CDR3 DNA reads TGTGCTAGCAGCGTTAGTCGGTTATCGACAGATACGCAGTATTTT.

V and J are TRBV7-2 and TRBJ2-3; TRBD2 is a possible D gene (6 bases). Trimming took 4 bases from V and 0 from J, leaving 20 bases between them. Germline V gene data show CDR1 as SGHTA and CDR2 as FQGNSA. CDR3 length equals 18 residues. The CDR3 region has the DNA TGTGCCAGCAGCTACACCGCGCAAGCGGGTCCTAGCACAGATACGCAGTATTTT. Encoded protein: CASSYTAQAGPSTDTQYF.

The rearrangement joins TRBV9 to TRBJ1-5; D is perhaps TRBD1 (6 bases). Germline-derived CDR1 and CDR2 are SGDLS and YYNGEE. Trimming removed 0 bases at V and 2 bases at J, with 15 bases between. This CDR3 is 17 amino acids long. For the CDR3, the DNA is TGTGCCAGCAGCGTAGTACAGGGCGTCTGGTGCAATCAGCCCCAGCATTTT. Its translation: CASSVVQGVWCNQPQHF.

The genes are TRBV4-3 and TRBJ1-5; 9 nucleotides align to TRBD1. V gave up 3 bases and J gave up 4 bases; unmatched junction bases: 7. The germline V gene has CDR1 LGHNA and CDR2 YSLEER. This CDR3 is built from 16 residues. This CDR3 reads CASSQAYRGRNQPQHF. The CDR3 DNA is TGCGCCAGCAGCCAGGCATACAGGGGGCGGAATCAGCCCCAGCATTTT.

The chain combines TRBV14 with TRBJ2-7; the D gene is possibly TRBD2 (6 bases). The CDR3 has 15 residues. Germline V gene sequence: CDR1 SGHDN, CDR2 FVKESK. Trimming cost V 1 base and J 2 bases, with 12 bases left between them. CDR3 bases: TGTGCCAGCAGCCAAGTCGGTCGGGAGCCCTACGAGCAGTACTTC. Amino acid sequence: CASSQVGREPYEQYF.

J is TRBJ1-3 and V is TRBV9, with D unresolved. The CDR3 consists of 15 residues. Trimming cost V 0 bases and J 0 bases, with 7 bases left between them. Germline V lookup: CDR1 SGDLS, CDR2 YYNGEE. The CDR3 here is CASSVGTGSGNTIYF. The DNA of the CDR3 is TGTGCCAGCAGCGTAGGAACCGGCTCTGGAAACACCATATATTTT.

The CDR3 loop is CSVGQGAPEQFF. The DNA of the CDR3 is TGCAGCGTTGGACAGGGGGCGCCTGAGCAGTTCTTC. V and J are TRBV29-1 and TRBJ2-1; the match to TRBD1 covers 10 bases. Germline trimming cut 4 bases from V and 9 bases from J; bases unmatched to any gene: 3. The CDR3 length is 12 residues. CDR1 SQVTM and CDR2 ANQGSEA come from the germline V gene.

The chain combines TRBV11-2 with TRBJ1-1; 9 positions agree with TRBD1. Germline-derived CDR1 and CDR2 are SGHAT and FQNNGV. CDR3 size: 15 residues. V shed 6 bases, J shed 1 base, and the junction held 6 bases outside the gene matches. The CDR3: CASRATGGKNTEAFF. The DNA for the CDR3 is TGTGCCAGCAGGGCGACAGGGGGAAAGAACACTGAAGCTTTCTTT.

The J gene is TRBJ2-7, the V gene TRBV27; tentative D call: TRBD2 (6 bases). The ends were cut back, 5 bases at V and 7 bases at J, with 12 bases in the middle. The germline V gene has CDR1 MNHEY and CDR2 SMNVEV (reference sequence). The CDR3 covers 12 residues. The CDR3 DNA sequence: TGTGCCAGCAGTCCATCGGGGGTGGAGCAGTACTTC. It codes for CASSPSGVEQYF.

The V and J genes are TRBV18 and TRBJ2-3; 9 bases map to TRBD1. Germline-derived CDR1 and CDR2 are KGHSH and LQKENI. The V segment lost 1 base and the J segment 0 bases; nucleotides outside the gene matches: 5. The CDR3 covers 17 residues. The CDR3 loop is CASSPLQGAISTDTQYF. CDR3 nucleotide sequence: TGTGCCAGCTCACCACTACAGGGGGCCATTAGCACAGATACGCAGTATTTT.

Points on this clone: Other nucleotide sequences in the sample specify the same CDR3. The chain carries TRBV12-3 or TRBV12-4 and TRBJ1-1; a weak D match, TRBD1 (5 bases). Trimming removed 6 bases at V and 1 base at J, with 9 bases between. CDR3 length equals 13 residues. The CDR3: CASSLTGNTEAFF. The CDR3 DNA reads as TGTGCCAGCAGCCTAACAGGGAACACTGAAGCTTTCTTT.

V is TRBV19 and J is TRBJ1-5; 7 nucleotides match TRBD1. After removal of 11 bases from V and 2 bases from J, the junction contained 12 bases not matched to a gene. The length of the CDR3 is 15 residues. Germline V lookup: CDR1 LNHDA, CDR2 SQIVND (reference sequence). The CDR3 protein is CACRDSSWGNQPQHF. Here the CDR3 DNA reads TGTGCCTGCCGGGACAGCTCTTGGGGCAATCAGCCCCAGCATTTT.

This clone showed up just once. The chain combines TRBV5-6 with TRBJ1-5; 9 bases align to TRBD1. Germline trimming cut 3 bases from V and 0 bases from J; bases unmatched to any gene: 13. Looked up from germline, CDR1 is SGHDT and CDR2 is YYEEEE. The length of the CDR3 is 19 residues. The CDR3 loop reads CASSSLLGQGPYSNQPQHF. In nucleotides, the CDR3 is TGTGCCAGCAGCTCTTTGCTGGGACAGGGACCATATAGCAATCAGCCCCAGCATTTT. The full variable domain, with the rest looked up from reference TRBV5-6 and TRBJ1-5, is DAGVTQSPTHLIKTRGQQVTLRCSPKSGHDTVSWYQQALGQGPQFIFQYYEEEERQRGNFPDRFSGHQFPNYSSELNVNALLLGDSALYLCASSSLLGQGPYSNQPQHFGDGTRLSIL.

V gene TRBV19 combines with J gene TRBJ1-2; 8 bases fit TRBD1. Germline-derived CDR1 and CDR2 are LNHDA and SQIVND (reference sequence). CDR3 length: 13 residues. J lost 6 bases, V lost 3 bases, and 3 bases had no gene match. The CDR3 sequence is CASSIGQGNGYTF. The CDR3 bases are TGTGCCAGTAGTATTGGACAGGGTAATGGCTACACCTTC.

The chain is built from TRBV9 and TRBJ2-2; a possible D gene is TRBD2 (6 bases). This CDR3 contains 15 residues. V was trimmed by 2 bases and J by 6 bases, leaving 14 bases between them. Germline CDR1 SGDLS, CDR2 YYNGEE. CDR3 sequence: CASSVWRDPSGELFF. CDR3 coding DNA: TGTGCCAGCAGCGTTTGGCGGGACCCCTCCGGGGAGCTGTTTTTT.

This chain links TRBV7-2 with TRBJ2-1; 11 nucleotides line up with TRBD1. This CDR3 contains 15 residues. V shed 5 bases and J 7 bases; nucleotides not matched to a gene: 7. The germline gives CDR1 SGHTA, CDR2 FQGNSA. CDR3 sequence (DNA): TGTGCCAGCAGCCGGTCCGGGACAGGGGGAAATGAGCAGTTCTTC. It translates to CASSRSGTGGNEQFF. The full variable domain, its missing parts supplied by reference TRBV7-2 and TRBJ2-1, is GAGVSQSPSNKVTEKGKDVELRCDPISGHTALYWYRQSLGQGLEFLIYFQGNSAPDKSGLPSDRFSAERTGGSVSTLTIQRTQQEDSAVYLCASSRSGTGGNEQFFGPGTRLTVL.

The chain joins TRBV7-9 to TRBJ1-2; D perhaps matches TRBD1 (6 bases). This CDR3 spans 14 amino acids. Germline V gene sequence: CDR1 SEHNR, CDR2 FQNEAQ (reference sequence). The V gene lost 1 base and the J gene lost 8 bases, with 14 bases spanning the gap. The chain's CDR3 is CASSLVQGNRGYTF. The CDR3 region has the DNA TGTGCCAGCAGCTTAGTACAGGGTAATCGGGGCTACACCTTC.

This clone was counted a few times. Germline is not matched at one junction end, which may reflect a read error. The J gene is TRBJ1-2, the V gene TRBV12-5; 11 bases line up with TRBD1. The germline gives CDR1 LGHNT, CDR2 FRNRAP. The CDR3 totals 15 residues. Here the CDR3 DNA reads TGTGCTAGTGGCTTGGACAGGGGGCGTCAGGAGGGCTACACCTTC. Its translation: CASGLDRGRQEGYTF.

J is TRBJ2-3 and V is TRBV7-2; D not resolved. Trimming removed 2 bases at V and 3 bases at J, with 15 bases between. The CDR3 totals 16 residues. Germline CDR1 reads SGHTA; CDR2 reads FQGNSA. CDR3 in amino acids: CASSLLGRPMTDTQYF. CDR3 coding DNA: TGTGCCAGCAGCTTATTGGGCAGGCCGATGACAGATACGCAGTATTTT. Full variable domain (remainder filled in from reference TRBV7-2 and TRBJ2-3): GAGVSQSPSNKVTEKGKDVELRCDPISGHTALYWYRQSLGQGLEFLIYFQGNSAPDKSGLPSDRFSAERTGGSVSTLTIQRTQQEDSAVYLCASSLLGRPMTDTQYFGPGTRLTVL.

The rearrangement links TRBV19 to TRBJ2-6; TRBD2 agrees at 9 bases. Looked up from germline, CDR1 is LNHDA and CDR2 is SQIVND (reference sequence). The CDR3 is 17 amino acids. Trimming cost V 4 bases and J 0 bases; bases outside gene matches: 4. In DNA, the CDR3 is TGTGCCAGTAGTACTAGCGGGACGTACTCTGGGGCCAACGTCCTGACTTTC. Translating it yields CASSTSGTYSGANVLTF.

This clone showed up just once. The V call is TRBV28, the J call TRBJ1-2; TRBD1 matches 12 bases. V trimming: 10 bases; J trimming: 4 bases; junction bases outside the gene matches: 10. This CDR3 is 15 amino acids long. The V gene's germline CDR1 is MDHEN and CDR2 SYDVKM. The CDR3 spells CATLGTGGRGYGYTF. CDR3 sequence (DNA): TGTGCCACCCTAGGGACAGGGGGCAGAGGCTATGGCTACACCTTC.

This chain joins TRBV28 and TRBJ1-6; possibly TRBD1 for D (6 bases). V was clipped by 4 bases and J by 3 bases, with 10 bases between them. Germline CDR1 and CDR2: MDHEN and SYDVKM. The CDR3 contains 15 residues. For the CDR3, the DNA is TGTGCCAGCAGTTCAGGGACAAACTATAATTCACCCCTCCACTTT. Encoded protein: CASSSGTNYNSPLHF.

The chain joins TRBV5-4 to TRBJ2-7, with a tentative D call TRBD2 (6 bases). Trimming took off 4 bases at V and 2 bases at J, with 13 bases between the two ends. This CDR3 has 14 residues. The germline gives CDR1 SGHNT, CDR2 YYREEE (reference sequence). This CDR3 is CASSGQGGPYEQYF. CDR3 bases: TGTGCCAGCAGCGGGCAGGGAGGCCCCTACGAGCAGTACTTC.

This chain joins TRBV28 and TRBJ1-5; 7 bases agree with TRBD1. This CDR3 comprises 14 residues. Per the germline V gene, CDR1 is MDHEN and CDR2 is SYDVKM. V lost 5 bases and J lost 9; bases outside the gene matches: 10. CDR3 sequence: CASSPGQTRAPQHF. Written as DNA, the CDR3 is TGTGCCAGCAGTCCGGGACAGACCCGGGCGCCCCAGCATTTT.

This chain connects TRBV9 to TRBJ1-6, with 8 bases identical to TRBD1. The germline V gene encodes CDR1 SGDLS and CDR2 YYNGEE. V shed 4 bases and J 8 bases; nucleotides not matched to a gene: 11. This CDR3 is 16 amino acids long. CDR3 amino acids: CASSQLGQGAYSPLHF. Written as DNA, the CDR3 is TGTGCCAGCAGCCAGCTGGGGCAGGGGGCATATTCACCCCTCCACTTT.

This clone occurred a few times. The CDR3 is CASSQRYEQYF. The CDR3 DNA reads as TGTGCCAGCAGCCAGAGGTACGAGCAGTACTTC. The chain employs TRBV3-1 (or the pseudogene TRBV3-2) and TRBJ2-7, with D unresolved. CDR1 and CDR2 from the germline V gene are LGHDT and YNNKEL (reference sequence). V was shortened by 3 bases and J by 4 bases, with 4 bases between the two germline ends. The CDR3 loop spans 11 amino acids.

The rearrangement joins TRBV7-9 to TRBJ1-5; 8 nucleotides line up with TRBD1. V lost 5 bases to trimming and J lost 4 bases; unmatched junction nucleotides: 4. The CDR3 consists of 14 residues. Germline V gene lookup returns CDR1 SEHNR and CDR2 FQNEAQ (reference sequence). The CDR3: CASSPRDRNQPQHF. The CDR3, as DNA: TGTGCCAGCAGCCCGAGGGACAGGAATCAGCCCCAGCATTTT.

This chain joins TRBV19 and TRBJ2-3; D unresolved. Per germline, CDR1 LNHDA and CDR2 SQIVND (reference sequence). The CDR3 totals 15 residues. Deletions cut 3 bases from V and 4 bases from J, with 14 bases between. CDR3 sequence: CASSMSTNWADTQYF. The CDR3 DNA sequence: TGTGCCAGTAGTATGAGTACTAACTGGGCAGATACGCAGTATTTT.